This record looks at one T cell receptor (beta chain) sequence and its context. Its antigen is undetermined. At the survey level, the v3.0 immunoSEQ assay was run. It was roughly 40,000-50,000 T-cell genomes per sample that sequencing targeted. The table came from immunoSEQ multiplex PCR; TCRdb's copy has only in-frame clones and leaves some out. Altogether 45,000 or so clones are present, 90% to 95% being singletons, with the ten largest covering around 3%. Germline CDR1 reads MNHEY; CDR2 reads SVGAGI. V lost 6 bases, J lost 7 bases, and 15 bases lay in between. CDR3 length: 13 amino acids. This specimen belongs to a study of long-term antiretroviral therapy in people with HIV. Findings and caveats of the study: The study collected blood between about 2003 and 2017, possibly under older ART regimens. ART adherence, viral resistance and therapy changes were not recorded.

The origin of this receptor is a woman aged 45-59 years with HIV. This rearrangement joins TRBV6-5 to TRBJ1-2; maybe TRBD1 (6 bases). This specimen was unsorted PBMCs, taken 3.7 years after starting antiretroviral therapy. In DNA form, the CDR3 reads TGTGCCAGCAGCCCGGGGGCGAACCGTGGCTACACCTTC. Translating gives CASSPGANRGYTF.